This T cell receptor beta chain derives from a study of a mutant IDH1 vaccine in newly diagnosed glioma. The wider study: It was at week 35 that visit V12 occurred, and at week 47 that visit V13 did.

On this clone: The antigen remains undetermined.

V lost 4 bases and J lost 10, with 13 bases in between. CDR1 is SGDLS, CDR2 YYNGEE, per germline. The CDR3 is 12 residues long. The method was immunoSEQ multiplex PCR; TCRdb's version includes in-frame clones alone and lacks a portion of them. The table has 50,000 to 55,000 clones, less than 70% seen once; the top ten hold about 5%. The sample's time point: week 47, end of study. It was 300 ug of mutant IDH1 20-mer peptide that made up each vaccine dose, given with topical imiquimod. At weeks 1, 3, 5, 7, 11, 15, 19 and 23, patients received a vaccination, eight in all. Specimen: peripheral blood mononuclear cells (PBMCs), collected from a glioma patient whose treatment included an IDH1 peptide vaccine. The source of this sequence is a man aged 40-55 years with glioma. Some clones in this sample may be carry-over from other donors' samples. This chain links TRBV9 with TRBJ2-3, with a possible D match to TRBD1 (6 bases). The CDR3 nucleotides read TGTGCCAGCAGCCCCCACAGGGCGGCGCAGTATTTT. Its protein is CASSPHRAAQYF.